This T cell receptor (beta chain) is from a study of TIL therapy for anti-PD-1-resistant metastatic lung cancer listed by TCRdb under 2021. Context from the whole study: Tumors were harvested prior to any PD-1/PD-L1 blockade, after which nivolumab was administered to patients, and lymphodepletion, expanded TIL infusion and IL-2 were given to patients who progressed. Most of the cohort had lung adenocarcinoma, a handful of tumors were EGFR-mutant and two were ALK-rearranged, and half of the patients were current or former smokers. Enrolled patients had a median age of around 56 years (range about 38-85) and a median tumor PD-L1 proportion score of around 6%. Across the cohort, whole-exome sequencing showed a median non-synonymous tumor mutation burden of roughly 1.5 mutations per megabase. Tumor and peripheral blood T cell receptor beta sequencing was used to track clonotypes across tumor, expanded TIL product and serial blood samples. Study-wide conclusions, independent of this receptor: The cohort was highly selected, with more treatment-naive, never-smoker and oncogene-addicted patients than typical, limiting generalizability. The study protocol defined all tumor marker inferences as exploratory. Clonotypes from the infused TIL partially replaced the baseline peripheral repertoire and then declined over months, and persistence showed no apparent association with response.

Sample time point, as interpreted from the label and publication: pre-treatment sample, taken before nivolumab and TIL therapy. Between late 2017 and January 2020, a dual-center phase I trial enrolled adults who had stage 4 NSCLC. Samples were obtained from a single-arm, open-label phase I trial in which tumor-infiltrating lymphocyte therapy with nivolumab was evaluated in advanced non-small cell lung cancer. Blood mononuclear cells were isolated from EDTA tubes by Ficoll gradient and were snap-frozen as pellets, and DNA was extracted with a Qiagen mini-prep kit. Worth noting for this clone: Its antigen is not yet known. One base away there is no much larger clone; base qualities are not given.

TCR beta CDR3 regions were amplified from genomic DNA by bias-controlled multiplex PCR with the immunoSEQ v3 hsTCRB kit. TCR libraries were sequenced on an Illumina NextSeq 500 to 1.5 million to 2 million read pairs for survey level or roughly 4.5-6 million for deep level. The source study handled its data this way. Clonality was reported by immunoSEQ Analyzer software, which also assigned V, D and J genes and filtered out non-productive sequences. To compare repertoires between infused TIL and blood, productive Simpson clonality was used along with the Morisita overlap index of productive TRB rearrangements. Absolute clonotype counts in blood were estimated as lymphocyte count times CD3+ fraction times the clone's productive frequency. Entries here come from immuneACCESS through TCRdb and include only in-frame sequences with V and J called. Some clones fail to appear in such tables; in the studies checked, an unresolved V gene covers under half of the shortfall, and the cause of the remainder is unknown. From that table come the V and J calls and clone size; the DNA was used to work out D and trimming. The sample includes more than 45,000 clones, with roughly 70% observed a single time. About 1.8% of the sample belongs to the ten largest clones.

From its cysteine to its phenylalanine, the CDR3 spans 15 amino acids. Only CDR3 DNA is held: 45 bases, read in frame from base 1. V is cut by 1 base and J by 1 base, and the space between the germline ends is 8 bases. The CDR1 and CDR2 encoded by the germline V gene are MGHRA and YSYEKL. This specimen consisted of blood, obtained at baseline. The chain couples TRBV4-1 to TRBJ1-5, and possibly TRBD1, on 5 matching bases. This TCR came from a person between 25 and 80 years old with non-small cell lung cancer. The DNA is TGCGCCAGCAGCCAAGTGTCAGGGAGCAATCAGCCCCAGCATTTT. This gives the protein CASSQVSGSNQPQHF.